These 24 T cell receptor beta chains were all obtained from the same sample, sequenced in a study of shared clonotypes between healthy human individuals. TCRdb's copy holds only in-frame clones and misses some; the assay was immunoSEQ multiplex PCR. Of about 2 million clones in the sample, 95% were seen once. Sequences were obtained from naive CD4+ T cells sorted from blood. Subset here: CD45RA+ positively selected. The receptors come from a young man in good health.

The gene calls are TRBV4-1 and TRBJ1-6; tentatively, D is TRBD1 (5 bases). This CDR3 region has 17 residues. The germline V and J ends were trimmed by 0 bases and 9 bases, with 18 bases remaining between them. The germline CDR1 and CDR2 sequences are MGHRA and YSYEKL. The CDR3 region has the DNA TGCGCCAGCAGCCAAGAGGATGCCAGGGCGTGGGGTTCACCCCTCCACTTT. Its protein product is CASSQEDARAWGSPLHF.

Details on this clone: Other nucleotide sequences in the sample specify the same CDR3. The V and J genes are TRBV5-1 and TRBJ2-1; 7 bases match TRBD2. This CDR3 has 14 residues. The germline CDR1 and CDR2 sequences are SGHRS and YFSETQ. Trimming cost V 2 bases and J 4 bases; bases outside gene matches: 3. In nucleotides, the CDR3 is TGCGCCAGCAGCTTAGCGGGACCTTACAATGAGCAGTTCTTC. This codes for CASSLAGPYNEQFF. The variable domain in full, completed from reference TRBV5-1 and TRBJ2-1, reads KAGVTQTPRYLIKTRGQQVTLSCSPISGHRSVSWYQQTPGQGLQFLFEYFSETQRNKGNFPGRFSGRQFSNSRSEMNVSTLELGDSALYLCASSLAGPYNEQFFGPGTRLTVL.

The CDR3: CASSPREGRGHTEAFF. Written as DNA, the CDR3 is TGTGCCAGCTCACCCCGCGAAGGGAGGGGTCACACTGAAGCTTTCTTT. The chain joins TRBV18 to TRBJ1-1; maybe TRBD1 (5 bases). Trimming removed 3 bases from V and 3 bases from J, with 17 bases in between. This CDR3 spans 16 amino acids. Germline assignment: CDR1 KGHSH and CDR2 LQKENI.

The V gene is TRBV4-1, the J gene TRBJ2-7, with 7 bases aligning to TRBD2. The length of the CDR3 is 17 residues. CDR1 MGHRA and CDR2 YSYEKL come from the germline V gene. The V and J ends lost 3 bases and 4 bases, in that order; junction bases with no gene match: 15. The CDR3 DNA reads as TGCGCCAGCAGCCAGGAGACGTTGGGCGGGGGTGGTTACGAGCAGTACTTC. Protein product: CASSQETLGGGGYEQYF.

The chain links TRBV19 to TRBJ2-7, with D uncertain. The CDR3 loop spans 15 amino acids. Per the germline V gene, CDR1 is LNHDA and CDR2 is SQIVND (reference sequence). The V end lost 0 bases, the J end lost 0 bases, and 9 bases lay between the germline ends. The CDR3 reads CASSIDLQSSYEQYF. The CDR3 DNA reads as TGTGCCAGTAGTATAGATCTACAGAGCTCCTACGAGCAGTACTTC.

The V gene is TRBV7-2, the J gene TRBJ2-1; the match to TRBD1 covers 9 bases. Trimming cost V 3 bases and J 4 bases; bases outside gene matches: 1. The V gene's germline CDR1 is SGHTA and CDR2 FQGNSA. The CDR3 has 14 amino acids. The CDR3: CASSFDRGYNEQFF. The CDR3 DNA follows: TGTGCCAGCAGCTTTGACAGGGGGTACAATGAGCAGTTCTTC.

CDR3 nucleotide sequence: TGTGCCAGCAGGGATAACCTACGAGGGCAGTACTTC. Amino acid sequence: CASRDNLRGQYF. V and J are TRBV2 and TRBJ2-7; D remains unclear. V lost 6 bases and J lost 9, with 15 bases in between. CDR3 length: 12 residues. Germline V gives CDR1 SNHLY, CDR2 FYNNEI.

The V call is TRBV11-2, the J call TRBJ2-7; 11 nucleotides agree with TRBD2. V was pared by 4 bases and J by 4 bases, with 6 bases of the junction left unmatched. This CDR3 comprises 15 residues. Per the germline V gene, CDR1 is SGHAT and CDR2 is FQNNGV. CDR3 DNA: TGTGCCAGCAGCTCACATACTAGCGGGAGTTACGAGCAGTACTTC. Encoded protein: CASSSHTSGSYEQYF.

This sequence joins TRBV10-2 and TRBJ2-7; D possibly matches TRBD1 or TRBD2 (5 bases each). Trimming pared 7 bases from V and 0 bases from J, leaving 13 bases between. The germline V gene encodes CDR1 WSHSY and CDR2 SAAADI. The CDR3 loop spans 14 amino acids. The CDR3 loop is CASIKPGSSYEQYF. CDR3 sequence (DNA): TGCGCCAGCATCAAACCAGGGAGCTCCTACGAGCAGTACTTC.

This chain uses TRBV18 with TRBJ2-7, with a tentative D call TRBD1 (5 bases). The CDR3 spans 14 residues. V was shortened by 6 bases and J by 0 bases, with 12 bases between the two germline ends. The germline gives CDR1 KGHSH, CDR2 LQKENI. The DNA for the CDR3 is TGTGCCAGCTCGTCAGACAGAGACTCCTACGAGCAGTACTTC. Translation: CASSSDRDSYEQYF.

The chain uses TRBV6-1 and TRBJ1-5; TRBD1 matches 7 bases. Per germline, CDR1 MNHNS and CDR2 SASEGT. J lost 0 bases, V lost 4 bases, and 3 bases had no gene match. This CDR3 spans 15 amino acids. The CDR3 sequence: CASSVQGNSNQPQHF. In DNA form, the CDR3 reads TGTGCCAGCAGTGTACAGGGGAATAGCAATCAGCCCCAGCATTTT.

The rearrangement uses TRBV6-5 and TRBJ2-2; 7 nucleotides agree with TRBD1. This CDR3 has 15 residues. The V gene end was trimmed by 6 bases and the J gene end by 2 bases; junction bases not matched to a gene: 6. CDR1 is MNHEY and CDR2 is SVGAGI in the germline V gene. DNA of the CDR3: TGTGCCAGCAGCCTGACAGGGCGAAACACCGGGGAGCTGTTTTTT. It translates to CASSLTGRNTGELFF.

The rearrangement links TRBV7-2 to TRBJ1-2; 10 positions match TRBD1. The CDR3 is made up of 14 amino acids. The trim removed 5 bases at V and 6 bases at J, leaving 6 bases unmatched. Germline assignment: CDR1 SGHTA and CDR2 FQGNSA. This CDR3 reads CASSRQGAIDGYTF. The CDR3 nucleotides are TGTGCCAGCAGCCGACAGGGGGCCATAGATGGCTACACCTTC.

This clone was seen just once. The chain employs TRBV28 and TRBJ1-5, with D uncertain. Trimming cost V 3 bases and J 2 bases, with 8 bases left between them. This CDR3 is 14 amino acids long. Germline loops: CDR1 MDHEN, CDR2 SYDVKM. CDR3 loop: CASSFSAGNQPQHF. CDR3 DNA: TGTGCCAGCAGTTTTTCGGCGGGCAATCAGCCCCAGCATTTT.

As to this clone: This could be a read error, since a much larger clone is one nucleotide away. Other DNA sequences in the sample encode the same CDR3. This rearrangement joins TRBV27 to TRBJ1-6; D perhaps matches TRBD1 (6 bases). Deletions cut 3 bases from V and 5 bases from J, with 11 bases between. The CDR3 loop spans 15 amino acids. Germline V gene data show CDR1 as MNHEY and CDR2 as SMNVEV (reference sequence). In DNA form, the CDR3 reads TGTGCCAGCAGTTTTGCAGGGGTTGATAATTCACCCCTCCACTTT. Amino acids: CASSFAGVDNSPLHF.

This chain joins TRBV5-6 and TRBJ2-5, with D tentatively TRBD1 (5 bases). Germline values: CDR1 SGHDT, CDR2 YYEEEE. The CDR3 covers 15 residues. Trimming removed 0 bases from V and 1 base from J, with 10 bases in between. DNA for the CDR3: TGTGCCAGCAGCTTGGGGTCAGGGCTCCAAGAGACCCAGTACTTC. Its translation is CASSLGSGLQETQYF.

The chain carries TRBV6-1 and TRBJ1-4; no clear D. Trimming took 3 bases from V and 1 from J, leaving 12 bases between them. Germline V gene sequence: CDR1 MNHNS, CDR2 SASEGT. The CDR3 contains 16 residues. The CDR3 spells CASSEEGRRTNEKLFF. For the CDR3, the DNA is TGTGCCAGCAGTGAGGAAGGGAGGCGAACTAATGAAAAACTGTTTTTT.

This clone appeared a single time. The V and J genes are TRBV4-3 and TRBJ1-2, with TRBD1 matching over 8 bases. There are 15 residues in the CDR3. V gave up 0 bases and J gave up 3 bases; unmatched junction bases: 3. Germline-derived CDR1 and CDR2 are LGHNA and YSLEER. In DNA form, the CDR3 reads TGCGCCAGCAGCCAAGAGACAGGGGCCCACTATGGCTACACCTTC. It translates to CASSQETGAHYGYTF.

The V call is TRBV29-1, the J call TRBJ2-3, with D tentatively TRBD1 or TRBD2 (5 bases each). V lost 4 bases and J lost 4, with 12 bases in between. CDR1 is SQVTM, CDR2 ANQGSEA, per germline. The CDR3 runs 13 residues. This chain's CDR3 is CSVATAVADTQYF. In DNA form, the CDR3 reads TGCAGCGTTGCGACAGCGGTCGCAGATACGCAGTATTTT.

The V and J genes are TRBV7-2 and TRBJ2-5, with TRBD2 matching over 13 bases. The CDR3 consists of 15 residues. CDR1 and CDR2 (germline): SGHTA, FQGNSA. V shed 5 bases and J 5 bases; nucleotides not matched to a gene: 5. The CDR3 DNA reads as TGTGCCAGCAGCACTAGCGGGAGGGCCGGGGAGACCCAGTACTTC. It is translated as CASSTSGRAGETQYF.

The J gene is TRBJ2-3, the V gene TRBV6-1; D possibly corresponds to TRBD1 (5 bases). Trimming cost V 3 bases and J 4 bases, with 11 bases left between them. Germline CDR1 reads MNHNS; CDR2 reads SASEGT. This CDR3 contains 14 residues. The CDR3 region is CASSEAGSADTQYF. CDR3 DNA: TGTGCCAGCAGTGAGGCAGGGTCGGCAGATACGCAGTATTTT.

This clone was counted once. The chain carries TRBV7-2 and TRBJ2-7; D unresolved. V gave up 4 bases and J gave up 2 bases, with 12 bases separating them. CDR1 is SGHTA and CDR2 is FQGNSA in the germline V gene. The CDR3 totals 14 residues. In DNA, the CDR3 is TGTGCCAGCAGCTCCCTGGACCGAGCCTACGAGCAGTACTTC. Translation: CASSSLDRAYEQYF.

The rearrangement links TRBV5-1 to TRBJ2-2, with 8 bases matching TRBD1. Germline trimming cut 2 bases from V and 4 bases from J; bases unmatched to any gene: 4. The CDR3 runs 15 residues. Looked up from germline, CDR1 is SGHRS and CDR2 is YFSETQ. In DNA form, the CDR3 reads TGCGCCAGCAGCTTAAGGACAGGGTTCACCGGGGAGCTGTTTTTT. This gives the protein CASSLRTGFTGELFF.

The chain recombines TRBV21-1 with TRBJ2-2; the listed D gene, TRBD1, was not tested against the DNA. TRBV21-1 is tagged as a pseudogene. The CDR3 covers 16 residues. CDR3 loop: CASSTRDRGRSGELFF. CDR3 nucleotides: TGTGCCAGCAGCACCCGGGACAGGGGACGTTCCGGGGAGCTGTTTTTT.